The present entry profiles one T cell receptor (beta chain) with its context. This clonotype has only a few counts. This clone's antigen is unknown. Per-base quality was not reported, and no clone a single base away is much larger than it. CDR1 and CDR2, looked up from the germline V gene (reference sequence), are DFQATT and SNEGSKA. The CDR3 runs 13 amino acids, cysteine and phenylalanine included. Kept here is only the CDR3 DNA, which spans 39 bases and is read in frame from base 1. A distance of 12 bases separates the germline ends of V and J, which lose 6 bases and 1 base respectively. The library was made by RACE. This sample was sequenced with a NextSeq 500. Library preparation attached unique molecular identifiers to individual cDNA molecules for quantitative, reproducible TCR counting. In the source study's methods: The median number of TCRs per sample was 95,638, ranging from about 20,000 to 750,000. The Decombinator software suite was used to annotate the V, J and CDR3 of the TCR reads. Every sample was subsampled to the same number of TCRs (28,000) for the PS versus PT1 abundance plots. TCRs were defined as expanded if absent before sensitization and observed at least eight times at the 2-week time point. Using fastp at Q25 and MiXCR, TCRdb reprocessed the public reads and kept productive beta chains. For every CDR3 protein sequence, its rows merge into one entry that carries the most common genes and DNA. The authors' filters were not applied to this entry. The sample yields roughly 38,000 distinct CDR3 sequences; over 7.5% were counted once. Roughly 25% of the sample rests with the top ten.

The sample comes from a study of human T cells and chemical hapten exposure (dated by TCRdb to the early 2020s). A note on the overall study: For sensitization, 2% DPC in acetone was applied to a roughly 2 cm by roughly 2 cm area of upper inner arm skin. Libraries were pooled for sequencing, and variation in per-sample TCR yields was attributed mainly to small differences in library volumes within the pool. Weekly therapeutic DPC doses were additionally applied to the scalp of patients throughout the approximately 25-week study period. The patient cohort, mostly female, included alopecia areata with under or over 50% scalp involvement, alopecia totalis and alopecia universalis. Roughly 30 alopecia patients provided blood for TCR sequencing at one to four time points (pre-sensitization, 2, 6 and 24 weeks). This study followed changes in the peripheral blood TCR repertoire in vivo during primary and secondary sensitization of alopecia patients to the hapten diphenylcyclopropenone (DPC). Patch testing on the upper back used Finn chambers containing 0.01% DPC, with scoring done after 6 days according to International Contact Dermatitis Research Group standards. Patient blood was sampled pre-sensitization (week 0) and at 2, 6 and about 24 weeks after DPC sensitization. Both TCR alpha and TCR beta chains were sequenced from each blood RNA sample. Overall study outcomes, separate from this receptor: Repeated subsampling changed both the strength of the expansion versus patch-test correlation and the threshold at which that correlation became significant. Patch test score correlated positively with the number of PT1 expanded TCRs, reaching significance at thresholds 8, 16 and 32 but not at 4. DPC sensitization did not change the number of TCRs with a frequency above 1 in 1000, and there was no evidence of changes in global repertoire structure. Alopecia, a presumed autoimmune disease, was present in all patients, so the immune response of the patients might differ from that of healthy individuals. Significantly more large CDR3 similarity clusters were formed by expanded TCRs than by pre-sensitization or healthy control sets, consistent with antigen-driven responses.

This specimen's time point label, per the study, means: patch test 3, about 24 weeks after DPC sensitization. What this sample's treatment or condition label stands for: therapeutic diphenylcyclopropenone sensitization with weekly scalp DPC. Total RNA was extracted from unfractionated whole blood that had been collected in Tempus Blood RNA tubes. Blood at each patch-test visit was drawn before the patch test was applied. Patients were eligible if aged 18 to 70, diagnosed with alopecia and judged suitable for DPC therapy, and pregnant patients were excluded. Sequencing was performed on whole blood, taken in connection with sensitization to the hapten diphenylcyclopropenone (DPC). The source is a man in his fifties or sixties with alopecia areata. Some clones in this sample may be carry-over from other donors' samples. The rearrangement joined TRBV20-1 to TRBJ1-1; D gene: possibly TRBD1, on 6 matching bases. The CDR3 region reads CSAREGQNTEAFF. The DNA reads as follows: TGCAGTGCACGAGAGGGACAGAACACTGAAGCTTTCTTT.